Below, 27 T cell receptor beta chains from the same sample are listed, as sequenced in a study of cytomegalovirus exposure and HLA in healthy donors. 60 Vbeta and 13 Jbeta primers were used in PCR. Libraries were prepared by immunoSEQ multiplex PCR; TCRdb keeps only in-frame clonotypes and omits some of them. The profile shows 150,000 or so clones, around 78% of them singletons. Material for sequencing was PBMCs. Receptor source: a man aged 35 to 55 in good health and CMV-seropositive.

The chain links TRBV18 to TRBJ2-2; TRBD1 agrees at 10 bases. This CDR3 comprises 16 residues. The germline V gene has CDR1 KGHSH and CDR2 LQKENI. V dropped 3 bases and J dropped 1; count of bases not matched to a gene: 2. The DNA of the CDR3 is TGTGCCAGCTCACCCCGGACAGGGGGGAACACCGGGGAGCTGTTTTTT. Its protein product is CASSPRTGGNTGELFF.

This chain joins TRBV9 and TRBJ2-3, with TRBD2 as a possible D gene (5 bases). Trimming took 3 bases from V and 0 from J, leaving 23 bases between them. This CDR3 region has 19 residues. The germline CDR1 and CDR2 sequences are SGDLS and YYNGEE. CDR3 sequence: CASSGRGPEGSYSTDTQYF. CDR3 nucleotide sequence: TGTGCCAGCAGCGGGCGAGGGCCCGAAGGTTCGTACAGCACAGATACGCAGTATTTT.

The chain has TRBV30 and TRBJ2-7; D gene ambiguous. This CDR3 comprises 11 residues. Trimming cost V 5 bases and J 4 bases, with 9 bases left between them. CDR1 GTSNPN and CDR2 SVGIG come from the germline V gene (reference sequence). CDR3 DNA: TGTGCCTGGGAGAGGTCTTACGAGCAGTACTTC. This codes for CAWERSYEQYF.

The CDR3 nucleotides are TGCGCCAGCAGCCCATCACAGGGCGTCACTGAAGCTTTCTTT. It translates to CASSPSQGVTEAFF. The chain combines TRBV5-1 with TRBJ1-1; tentative D call: TRBD1 (6 bases). Germline lookup yields CDR1 SGHRS and CDR2 YFSETQ. V lost 4 bases and J 4 bases, leaving 14 bases between the germline ends. This CDR3 spans 14 amino acids.

The gene calls are TRBV7-6 and TRBJ2-5; D gene ambiguous. The CDR3 runs to 14 residues. Looked up from germline, CDR1 is SGHVS and CDR2 is FNYEAQ. V was trimmed by 1 base and J by 5 bases, leaving 11 bases between them. CDR3 in amino acids: CASSLVLAVETQYF. The CDR3 nucleotides read TGTGCCAGCAGCTTAGTGTTGGCGGTGGAGACCCAGTACTTC.

The chain is built from TRBV28 and TRBJ2-1; 7 nucleotides agree with TRBD1. The germline CDR1 and CDR2 sequences are MDHEN and SYDVKM. This CDR3 has 16 residues. Unmatched junction bases numbered 15, after V lost 6 bases and J lost 7 bases. CDR3 DNA: TGTGCCAGCAGCTCCCCTTCCCCCGGACAGGAGAATGAGCAGTTCTTC. Translation gives CASSSPSPGQENEQFF. Full variable domain (missing parts from reference TRBV28 and TRBJ2-1): DVKVTQSSRYLVKRTGEKVFLECVQDMDHENMFWYRQDPGLGLRLIYFSYDVKMKEKGDIPEGYSVSREKKERFSLILESASTNQTSMYLCASSSPSPGQENEQFFGPGTRLTVL.

The chain recombines TRBV9 with TRBJ1-2; D unresolved. CDR1 SGDLS and CDR2 YYNGEE come from the germline V gene. This CDR3 has 14 amino acids. V lost 2 bases to trimming and J lost 0 bases, with 8 bases between them. The CDR3: CASSVRTANYGYTF. The CDR3 DNA follows: TGTGCCAGCAGCGTGAGAACGGCTAACTATGGCTACACCTTC.

This clone was seen more than once but under ten times. The V gene is TRBV5-1, the J gene TRBJ2-5, with TRBD2 matching over 8 bases. Germline CDR1 and CDR2: SGHRS and YFSETQ. This CDR3 is built from 16 residues. V dropped 0 bases and J dropped 6; count of bases not matched to a gene: 10. CDR3 loop: CASSLAGTSSVKTQYF. The DNA for the CDR3 is TGCGCCAGCAGCTTGGCCGGGACTAGTAGTGTGAAGACCCAGTACTTC.

V and J are TRBV19 and TRBJ2-7; TRBD2 matches 7 bases. Germline V CDR1 and CDR2: LNHDA, SQIVND (reference sequence). This CDR3 comprises 12 residues. J was trimmed by 3 bases and V by 5 bases; bases with no gene match: 1. CDR3 sequence reads: CASSGGGYEQYF. For the CDR3, the DNA is TGTGCCAGTAGTGGGGGGGGCTACGAGCAGTACTTC.

The chain joins TRBV5-5 to TRBJ1-3; TRBD1 aligns across 7 bases. Looked up from germline, CDR1 is SGHKS and CDR2 is YYEKEE (reference sequence). The V gene end was trimmed by 1 base and the J gene end by 5 bases; junction bases not matched to a gene: 3. The CDR3 consists of 14 residues. CDR3 bases: TGTGCCAGCAGCTTGTCGGGACAGCGAAACACCATATATTTT. Its protein product is CASSLSGQRNTIYF.

The rearrangement uses TRBV15 and TRBJ1-5, with D possibly being TRBD1 (6 bases). The CDR3 totals 14 residues. The germline V gene has CDR1 LNHNV and CDR2 YYDKDF (reference sequence). Trimming took off 0 bases at V and 7 bases at J, with 10 bases between the two ends. CDR3 protein: CATSRDIGGQPQHF. The CDR3 nucleotides read TGTGCCACCAGCAGAGATATTGGGGGCCAGCCCCAGCATTTT. Full variable domain (outside the CDR3, taken from reference TRBV15 and TRBJ1-5): DAMVIQNPRYQVTQFGKPVTLSCSQTLNHNVMYWYQQKSSQAPKLLFHYYDKDFNNEADTPDNFQSRRPNTSFCFLDIRSPGLGDTAMYLCATSRDIGGQPQHFGDGTRLSIL.

This chain uses TRBV19 with TRBJ2-1; D not resolved. Trimming took 5 bases from V and 6 from J, leaving 11 bases between them. The CDR3 totals 13 residues. CDR1 is LNHDA, CDR2 SQIVND, per germline (reference sequence). In nucleotides, the CDR3 is TGTGCCAGTAGTTCCTTCCCCGGCAATGAGCAGTTCTTC. This sequence encodes CASSSFPGNEQFF.

The CDR3 is CASSLDNTLGLAYEQYF. In DNA, the CDR3 is TGTGCCAGCAGCTTAGATAATACGCTCGGACTAGCGTACGAGCAGTACTTC. The chain is built from TRBV11-2 and TRBJ2-7; 9 bases are shared with TRBD2. The V gene end was trimmed by 0 bases and the J gene end by 4 bases; junction bases not matched to a gene: 10. The CDR3 extends over 17 amino acids. Germline V gives CDR1 SGHAT, CDR2 FQNNGV.

J is TRBJ2-3 and V is TRBV6-1; D is perhaps TRBD2 (6 bases). The germline V gene encodes CDR1 MNHNS and CDR2 SASEGT. V lost 4 bases to trimming and J lost 0 bases, with 8 bases between them. The CDR3 is made up of 14 amino acids. CDR3 loop: CASSVLASTDTQYF. The DNA of the CDR3 is TGTGCCAGCAGTGTCCTAGCGAGCACAGATACGCAGTATTTT.

This chain joins TRBV18 and TRBJ2-1; TRBD1 aligns across 7 bases. Trimming took 4 bases from V and 0 from J; bases not matched to a gene: 3. In germline, CDR1 is KGHSH, CDR2 LQKENI. This CDR3 spans 15 amino acids. Here the CDR3 reads CASSQRQGSYNEQFF. In DNA, the CDR3 is TGTGCCAGCTCACAGAGACAGGGCTCCTACAATGAGCAGTTCTTC.

This clone was seen a handful of times. The chain is built from TRBV9 and TRBJ2-5; the match to TRBD1 covers 8 bases. The germline V gene encodes CDR1 SGDLS and CDR2 YYNGEE. The V and J ends lost 3 bases and 4 bases, in that order; junction bases with no gene match: 11. The CDR3 contains 16 residues. CDR3 sequence reads: CASSGPNQGAGETQYF. The DNA for the CDR3 is TGTGCCAGCAGCGGCCCTAACCAGGGGGCTGGAGAGACCCAGTACTTC.

As concerns this clone: Other DNA sequences from this sample encode an identical CDR3 as well. The rearrangement joins TRBV4-1 to TRBJ1-4, with 11 bases lining up with TRBD1. The V segment lost 3 bases and the J segment 7 bases; nucleotides outside the gene matches: 1. Germline CDR1 and CDR2: MGHRA and YSYEKL. This CDR3 comprises 14 residues. Written as DNA, the CDR3 is TGCGCCAGCAGCCAGGGACAGGGGGGTGAAAAACTGTTTTTT. Translated: CASSQGQGGEKLFF.

The V and J genes are TRBV7-2 and TRBJ1-3, with 7 bases matching TRBD1. Germline loops: CDR1 SGHTA, CDR2 FQGNSA. There are 15 residues in the CDR3. V lost 6 bases to trimming and J lost 0 bases; unmatched junction nucleotides: 5. The DNA for the CDR3 is TGTGCCAGCAGTCCAGGGGGGACCTCTGGAAACACCATATATTTT. It is translated as CASSPGGTSGNTIYF.

The table lists this clone with a count of one. J is TRBJ2-1 and V is TRBV11-2, with 7 bases matching TRBD2. Unmatched junction bases numbered 0, after V lost 0 bases and J lost 1 base. Germline V lookup: CDR1 SGHAT, CDR2 FQNNGV. This CDR3 region has 15 residues. CDR3 loop: CASSLERGSYNEQFF. The CDR3 bases are TGTGCCAGCAGCTTAGAGCGGGGGTCCTACAATGAGCAGTTCTTC.

The gene calls are TRBV27 and TRBJ2-3; possibly TRBD1 for D (6 bases). The CDR3 contains 15 residues. Deletions cut 6 bases from V and 2 bases from J, with 15 bases between. From germline, CDR1 is MNHEY and CDR2 SMNVEV (reference sequence). CDR3 nucleotide sequence: TGTGCCAGCAGAAGGGACACCGTAATCACAGATACGCAGTATTTT. The encoded protein is CASRRDTVITDTQYF.

V and J are TRBV2 and TRBJ2-7, with TRBD1 matching over 8 bases. The V gene's germline CDR1 is SNHLY and CDR2 FYNNEI. The trim removed 1 base at V and 6 bases at J, leaving 8 bases unmatched. The CDR3 sequence is 15 residues long. The CDR3 sequence is CASSEDRTGRTEQYF. The CDR3 DNA reads TGTGCCAGCAGTGAAGACCGGACAGGGAGAACCGAGCAGTACTTC.

With respect to this clone: Mismatch with germline at one junction end may stem from a read error. The chain employs TRBV7-9 and TRBJ1-1; weak D call: TRBD1 (6 bases). This CDR3 is built from 14 residues. The germline gives CDR1 SEHNR, CDR2 FQNEAQ (reference sequence). Here the CDR3 reads CSSSLVGTPNRAFF. CDR3 bases: TGTTCCAGCAGCTTAGTAGGGACACCTAACCGGGCTTTCTTT.

This clone was found once. CDR3 nucleotide sequence: TGTGCCAGCAGCTTAACGGGAGAGGACACAGATACGCAGTATTTT. Amino acids: CASSLTGEDTDTQYF. The chain uses TRBV7-6 and TRBJ2-3, with D possibly matching TRBD2 (6 bases). The length of the CDR3 is 15 residues. Germline CDR1 SGHVS, CDR2 FNYEAQ. Trimming took off 2 bases at V and 2 bases at J, with 11 bases between the two ends.

The chain employs TRBV30 and TRBJ2-7; TRBD2 agrees at 12 bases. The CDR3 length is 16 residues. CDR1 and CDR2 (germline): GTSNPN, SVGIG (reference sequence). V lost 4 bases and J lost 5; bases outside the gene matches: 12. The CDR3 is CAWTPSTSGSGNEQYF. CDR3 nucleotide sequence: TGTGCCTGGACCCCCTCGACTAGCGGGAGTGGAAACGAGCAGTACTTC.

The chain uses TRBV28 and TRBJ1-1; 8 positions match TRBD1. The CDR3 is made up of 12 amino acids. V gave up 4 bases and J gave up 10 bases; unmatched junction bases: 5. Germline CDR1 and CDR2: MDHEN and SYDVKM. The CDR3 DNA reads as TGTGCCAGCAGTTCGGACAGGGAAAGAGCTTTCTTT. Translating it yields CASSSDRERAFF.

A single count supports this clone. J is TRBJ2-7 and V is TRBV9, with a possible D match to TRBD2 (6 bases). The CDR3 has 17 residues. The V end was cut by 3 bases, the J end by 0 bases, with 19 bases between. Germline V gives CDR1 SGDLS, CDR2 YYNGEE. CDR3 DNA sequence: TGTGCCAGCAGCGGGAGCGGAGGAGGGGTAGGCTCCTACGAGCAGTACTTC. Its protein is CASSGSGGGVGSYEQYF.

The genes are TRBV5-4 and TRBJ2-7, with D possibly matching TRBD1 (6 bases). The germline V gene encodes CDR1 SGHNT and CDR2 YYREEE (reference sequence). Deletions cut 0 bases from V and 4 bases from J, with 14 bases between. This CDR3 has 15 amino acids. The CDR3: CASSLGSVQGYEQYF. The CDR3, as DNA: TGTGCCAGCAGCTTGGGCAGTGTACAGGGTTACGAGCAGTACTTC. The complete variable domain, with remaining parts taken from reference TRBV5-4 and TRBJ2-7, reads ETGVTQSPTHLIKTRGQQVTLRCSSQSGHNTVSWYQQALGQGPQFIFQYYREEENGRGNFPPRFSGLQFPNYSSELNVNALELDDSALYLCASSLGSVQGYEQYFGPGTRLTVT.